This paragraph covers one T cell receptor (beta chain) sequence. In the study's own analysis: Estimated nucleated cell counts came from reference gene primer amplification. The assay was immunoSEQ multiplex PCR, and TCRdb's table has in-frame clones only and misses some. V, J and clone size derive from that table, while D and trimming were established from the DNA sequence. The sample has fewer than 75,000 clones; more than 70% are singletons. The record originates from a study of blood T cell repertoires in COVID-19. The overall study: Researchers got acute and convalescent COVID-19 samples from the United States, Italy and Spain. T cells, B-cell-depleted T cells, or PBMCs provided the cDNA or gDNA that served as material.

Per the germline V gene, CDR1 is LGHDT and CDR2 is YNNKEL (reference sequence). CDR3 size: 16 residues. V lost 3 bases, J lost 4 bases, and 11 bases stayed unmatched. The chain couples TRBV3-1 (or the pseudogene TRBV3-2) to TRBJ2-7; 8 nucleotides match TRBD1. The sequenced sample was peripheral blood. The clonotype comes from a man in his sixties with active or convalescent COVID-19. The chain's CDR3 is CASSHHGGTGLYEQYF. For the CDR3, the DNA is TGTGCCAGCAGCCACCATGGGGGGACAGGTCTTTACGAGCAGTACTTC.